A single sample is the source of the 30 T cell receptor beta chains below, sequenced in a study of T cell responses to AZD1222 COVID-19 vaccine. Sequencing was performed with immunoSEQ multiplex PCR; in TCRdb, only in-frame clones are kept and a portion is missing. The sample lists some 120,000 clones, just over 85% seen once, with roughly 20% in the top ten. Sequences were derived from peripheral blood, sampled on day 0 of MenACWY control vaccination. Receptors originate from an adult in good health.

The gene calls are TRBV6-5 and TRBJ1-2, with no clear D. V lost 5 bases and J lost 2, with 6 bases in between. Germline V CDR1 and CDR2: MNHEY, SVGAGI. The CDR3 is 12 amino acids. The CDR3: CASSLDNYGYTF. For the CDR3, the DNA is TGTGCCAGCAGTCTGGACAACTATGGCTACACCTTC.

The chain employs TRBV5-5 and TRBJ2-6, with 8 bases that match TRBD2. J gave up 0 bases and V 4 bases, and 12 bases lay outside the gene matches. The germline V gene has CDR1 SGHKS and CDR2 YYEKEE (reference sequence). The length of the CDR3 is 19 residues. The CDR3 region is CASSPRFGLADSGANVLTF. For the CDR3, the DNA is TGTGCCAGCAGCCCGAGATTCGGACTAGCTGACTCTGGGGCCAACGTCCTGACTTTC.

The chain employs TRBV7-8 and TRBJ2-1; D is perhaps TRBD2 (6 bases). The CDR3 is made up of 14 amino acids. V was pared by 3 bases and J by 0 bases, with 6 bases between. Germline-derived CDR1 and CDR2 are SGHVS and FQNEAQ. DNA of the CDR3: TGTGCCAGCAGCTTCGGGGGCTCCTACAATGAGCAGTTCTTC. The encoded protein is CASSFGGSYNEQFF.

V usage is TRBV12-5 and J usage is TRBJ2-5; TRBD2 matches 8 bases. V shed 0 bases, J shed 0 bases, and the junction held 12 bases outside the gene matches. Germline assignment: CDR1 LGHNT and CDR2 FRNRAP. The CDR3 sequence is 19 residues long. CDR3 sequence (DNA): TGTGCTAGTGGTTTGGTATCGGGGGGGGTCATCCCATACCAAGAGACCCAGTACTTC. Translated, it gives CASGLVSGGVIPYQETQYF.

This chain connects TRBV5-1 to TRBJ2-5, with 7 bases identical to TRBD2. The CDR3 totals 15 residues. Germline lookup yields CDR1 SGHRS and CDR2 YFSETQ. Trimming cost V 0 bases and J 5 bases; bases outside gene matches: 7. CDR3 residues: CASSLAGGSFETQYF. Here the CDR3 DNA reads TGCGCCAGCAGCTTGGCCGGCGGGAGCTTTGAGACCCAGTACTTC. The variable domain in full, completed from reference TRBV5-1 and TRBJ2-5, reads KAGVTQTPRYLIKTRGQQVTLSCSPISGHRSVSWYQQTPGQGLQFLFEYFSETQRNKGNFPGRFSGRQFSNSRSEMNVSTLELGDSALYLCASSLAGGSFETQYFGPGTRLLVL.

The chain couples TRBV27 to TRBJ2-2; D may be TRBD1 (6 bases). The CDR3 contains 14 residues. Germline CDR1 and CDR2: MNHEY and SMNVEV (reference sequence). V was cut by 6 bases and J by 6 bases, with 14 bases left in between. CDR3 sequence reads: CASRTGVGAGELFF. In DNA, the CDR3 is TGTGCCAGCAGGACAGGTGTGGGAGCCGGGGAGCTGTTTTTT.

The J gene is TRBJ2-3, the V gene TRBV5-1; 8 bases match TRBD2. Looked up from germline, CDR1 is SGHRS and CDR2 is YFSETQ. J gave up 5 bases and V 4 bases, and 9 bases lay outside the gene matches. The CDR3 spans 15 residues. The DNA for the CDR3 is TGCGCCAGCAGCCACCGGACTAGCTGGGGAGATACGCAGTATTTT. The encoded protein is CASSHRTSWGDTQYF.

This clone was seen once. The rearrangement uses TRBV6-1 and TRBJ2-1; 9 bases agree with TRBD2. The ends lost 4 bases at V and 9 bases at J; junction bases unmatched: 13. From germline, CDR1 is MNHNS and CDR2 SASEGT. The CDR3 is 16 residues long. Written as DNA, the CDR3 is TGTGCCAGCAGTGGACGGACTAGCGTCTGGGGCAGTGAGCAGTTCTTC. This codes for CASSGRTSVWGSEQFF.

V gene TRBV28 combines with J gene TRBJ2-5; the D gene could be TRBD1 or TRBD2 (5 bases each). Germline V gene data show CDR1 as MDHEN and CDR2 as SYDVKM. The CDR3 sequence is 13 residues long. V gave up 8 bases and J gave up 5 bases, with 15 bases separating them. The chain's CDR3 is CASGLRGRETQYF. The CDR3 DNA is TGTGCCAGCGGCTTAAGGGGACGGGAGACCCAGTACTTC. Using reference TRBV28 and TRBJ2-5 for the parts outside the CDR3, the full variable domain is DVKVTQSSRYLVKRTGEKVFLECVQDMDHENMFWYRQDPGLGLRLIYFSYDVKMKEKGDIPEGYSVSREKKERFSLILESASTNQTSMYLCASGLRGRETQYFGPGTRLLVL.

The chain has TRBV30 and TRBJ1-6; weak D call: TRBD1 (5 bases). The CDR3 totals 17 residues. Trimming cost V 1 base and J 0 bases, with 13 bases left between them. Germline CDR1 is GTSNPN and CDR2 is SVGIG (reference sequence). As DNA, the CDR3 is TGTGCCTGGAGTGCACCTCGACAGAGCTCCTATAATTCACCCCTCCACTTT. It specifies CAWSAPRQSSYNSPLHF.

This clone was seen only a few times. V usage is TRBV9 and J usage is TRBJ2-7, with 11 bases matching TRBD2. V lost 4 bases, J lost 4 bases, and 7 bases stayed unmatched. CDR3 length: 15 residues. Germline V gene lookup returns CDR1 SGDLS and CDR2 YYNGEE. CDR3 amino acids: CASSPRLAGTYEQYF. CDR3 nucleotides: TGTGCCAGCAGCCCGAGACTAGCGGGAACGTACGAGCAGTACTTC.

The chain employs TRBV6-5 and TRBJ2-5; D perhaps matches TRBD2 (6 bases). The CDR3 is 13 amino acids. The germline V and J ends were trimmed by 2 bases and 7 bases, with 11 bases remaining between them. Germline V gene lookup returns CDR1 MNHEY and CDR2 SVGAGI. CDR3 loop: CASSYGTRGTQYF. CDR3 in DNA: TGTGCCAGCAGTTACGGGACTCGCGGGACCCAGTACTTC.

This clone was counted a single time. The V call is TRBV7-9, the J call TRBJ2-2, with 10 nucleotides matching TRBD2. Looked up from germline, CDR1 is SEHNR and CDR2 is FQNEAQ (reference sequence). The V segment lost 1 base and the J segment 6 bases; nucleotides outside the gene matches: 8. This CDR3 spans 17 amino acids. DNA of the CDR3: TGTGCCAGCAGCTTAGTTCTAGCGGGAGTCCTATCCGGGGAGCTGTTTTTT. Translating it yields CASSLVLAGVLSGELFF.

The V gene is TRBV11-1, the J gene TRBJ2-7, with TRBD1 as a possible D gene (6 bases). The CDR3 runs 15 residues. Per germline, CDR1 SGHAT and CDR2 FQDESV (reference sequence). Deletions cut 5 bases from V and 3 bases from J, with 17 bases between. CDR3 sequence (DNA): TGTGCCAGCAGCGTAGAACAGGGTATGGACTACGAGCAGTACTTC. Protein product: CASSVEQGMDYEQYF.

Regarding this clone: The sample carries other DNA sequences with the same CDR3. The CDR3 here is CATSAGTSGYNEQFF. The CDR3 bases are TGTGCCACCAGTGCCGGGACTAGCGGATACAATGAGCAGTTCTTC. The chain joins TRBV24-1 to TRBJ2-1; 11 positions match TRBD2. The CDR3 has 15 residues. Germline CDR1 and CDR2: KGHDR and SFDVKD. J was trimmed by 4 bases and V by 5 bases; bases with no gene match: 3.

V usage is TRBV10-3 and J usage is TRBJ2-3, with no clear D. The CDR3 loop spans 13 amino acids. Trimming removed 4 bases at V and 2 bases at J, with 7 bases between. Germline V gives CDR1 ENHRY, CDR2 SYGVKD. As DNA, the CDR3 is TGTGCCATCAGTGCGACGGACACAGATACGCAGTATTTT. Its protein is CAISATDTDTQYF.

On this clone itself: The junction departs from the called germline gene at one end, perhaps through a read error. The same CDR3 can be traced to other DNA sequences in this sample. The gene calls are TRBV10-2 and TRBJ1-1; D unclear. This CDR3 is built from 12 residues. The germline gives CDR1 WSHSY, CDR2 SAAADI. The CDR3 DNA reads TGTGCCAGCAGCGAACGGGGTACTGAAGCTTTCTTT. This encodes CASSERGTEAFF.

The genes are TRBV18 and TRBJ1-4; 7 positions agree with TRBD1. The CDR3 spans 15 residues. CDR1 KGHSH and CDR2 LQKENI come from the germline V gene. J was trimmed by 8 bases and V by 1 base; bases with no gene match: 7. CDR3 residues: CASSPQTGSGEKLFF. CDR3 bases: TGTGCCAGCTCACCACAGACAGGGAGTGGAGAAAAACTGTTTTTT.

This chain connects TRBV5-6 to TRBJ1-6, with D possibly being TRBD1 (6 bases). The CDR3 spans 17 residues. Germline lookup yields CDR1 SGHDT and CDR2 YYEEEE. Trimming took 4 bases from V and 7 from J, leaving 21 bases between them. The CDR3 region is CASSLRGALTGNSPLHF. The CDR3 nucleotides are TGTGCCAGCAGCCTAAGGGGGGCGCTGACTGGGAATTCACCCCTCCACTTT.

The chain combines TRBV28 with TRBJ2-2, with D possibly matching TRBD1 (5 bases). The CDR3 totals 16 residues. Trimming shortened V by 2 bases and J by 0 bases, and 10 bases separated the two germline ends. CDR1 and CDR2 from the germline V gene are MDHEN and SYDVKM. The CDR3 sequence is CASSLLRQTNTGELFF. CDR3 DNA sequence: TGTGCCAGCAGTTTACTTAGACAGACGAACACCGGGGAGCTGTTTTTT.

The chain carries TRBV2 and TRBJ1-5; 10 nucleotides match TRBD1. CDR3 length equals 14 residues. The V gene end was trimmed by 7 bases and the J gene end by 5 bases; junction bases not matched to a gene: 5. In germline, CDR1 is SNHLY, CDR2 FYNNEI. DNA of the CDR3: TGTGCCAGCACCCGGACAGGGGGATATCAGCCCCAGCATTTT. This sequence encodes CASTRTGGYQPQHF.

In this sample, this clone turned up once. The rearrangement uses TRBV6-5 and TRBJ2-7; D ambiguous. Between the trimmed V and J ends, which lost 5 bases and 3 bases, there was a span of 8 bases. Germline V gives CDR1 MNHEY, CDR2 SVGAGI. The CDR3 is made up of 12 amino acids. CDR3 in DNA: TGTGCCAGCAGTCAGGACGGCTACGAGCAGTACTTC. Its protein product is CASSQDGYEQYF.

The genes are TRBV7-9 and TRBJ2-1; 7 bases fit TRBD2. V lost 1 base and J lost 7; bases outside the gene matches: 13. The CDR3 is 17 amino acids. CDR1 and CDR2 (germline): SEHNR, FQNEAQ (reference sequence). CDR3 amino acids: CASSLDLAAPLENEQFF. DNA for the CDR3: TGTGCCAGCAGCTTAGATCTAGCGGCGCCTTTAGAAAATGAGCAGTTCTTC.

The chain is built from TRBV19 and TRBJ1-5; no clear D gene. CDR3 length: 16 amino acids. CDR1 and CDR2 (germline): LNHDA, SQIVND (reference sequence). V was trimmed by 6 bases and J by 1 base, leaving 16 bases between them. CDR3 residues: CASRNPLARSNQPQHF. CDR3 nucleotides: TGTGCCAGTAGAAACCCCCTAGCGAGGAGCAATCAGCCCCAGCATTTT.

J is TRBJ2-7 and V is TRBV5-1; 15 bases align to TRBD2. CDR3 length: 14 amino acids. Germline values: CDR1 SGHRS, CDR2 YFSETQ. After removal of 7 bases from V and 5 bases from J, the junction contained 4 bases not matched to a gene. The CDR3 here is CASGTSGRPNEQYF. CDR3 bases: TGCGCCAGCGGGACTAGCGGGAGGCCGAACGAGCAGTACTTC.

CDR3 nucleotide sequence: TGTGCCAGCAGCTTGACTAGCTCCTACGAGCAGTACTTC. Encoded protein: CASSLTSSYEQYF. The rearrangement joins TRBV7-2 to TRBJ2-7; D possibly corresponds to TRBD2 (6 bases). The CDR3 totals 13 residues. V was cut by 3 bases and J by 0 bases, with 6 bases left in between. Germline assignment: CDR1 SGHTA and CDR2 FQGNSA. The full variable domain, in which reference TRBV7-2 and TRBJ2-7 provide the parts outside the CDR3, is GAGVSQSPSNKVTEKGKDVELRCDPISGHTALYWYRQSLGQGLEFLIYFQGNSAPDKSGLPSDRFSAERTGGSVSTLTIQRTQQEDSAVYLCASSLTSSYEQYFGPGTRLTVT.

The V and J genes are TRBV9 and TRBJ2-3, with TRBD2 matching over 13 bases. The J segment lost 5 bases and the V segment lost 3 bases, leaving 9 bases of the junction unmatched. The CDR3 runs to 17 residues. Germline V gives CDR1 SGDLS, CDR2 YYNGEE. The CDR3 loop is CASSDPGLAGVGDTQYF. The DNA for the CDR3 is TGTGCCAGCAGCGACCCCGGACTAGCGGGAGTGGGAGATACGCAGTATTTT.

This clone has only a few counts. The chain has TRBV10-1 and TRBJ2-7; no clear D. The CDR3 runs to 14 residues. Trimming cost V 4 bases and J 2 bases, with 12 bases left between them. Germline V gene sequence: CDR1 WNHNN, CDR2 SYGVQD (reference sequence). For the CDR3, the DNA is TGCGCCAGCAGTGCCGGACGGATTGCCTACGAGCAGTACTTC. It yields the protein CASSAGRIAYEQYF.

This sequence joins TRBV4-1 and TRBJ2-1; maybe TRBD2 (6 bases). V shed 0 bases and J shed 0 bases, with 12 bases lying between them. The CDR3 length is 17 residues. Germline V gene data show CDR1 as MGHRA and CDR2 as YSYEKL. The DNA for the CDR3 is TGCGCCAGCAGCCAAGATGGGGGGAGAGGCTCCTACAATGAGCAGTTCTTC. Translating it yields CASSQDGGRGSYNEQFF.

Here the CDR3 DNA reads TGTGCCAGCAGAAGTGGGACTAGCGGGAGGGACGAGCAGTACTTC. Translated, it gives CASRSGTSGRDEQYF. This chain uses TRBV2 with TRBJ2-7, with TRBD2 matching over 16 bases. Germline CDR1 is SNHLY and CDR2 is FYNNEI. V lost 6 bases, J lost 5 bases, and 4 bases stayed unmatched. The CDR3 is 15 residues long.